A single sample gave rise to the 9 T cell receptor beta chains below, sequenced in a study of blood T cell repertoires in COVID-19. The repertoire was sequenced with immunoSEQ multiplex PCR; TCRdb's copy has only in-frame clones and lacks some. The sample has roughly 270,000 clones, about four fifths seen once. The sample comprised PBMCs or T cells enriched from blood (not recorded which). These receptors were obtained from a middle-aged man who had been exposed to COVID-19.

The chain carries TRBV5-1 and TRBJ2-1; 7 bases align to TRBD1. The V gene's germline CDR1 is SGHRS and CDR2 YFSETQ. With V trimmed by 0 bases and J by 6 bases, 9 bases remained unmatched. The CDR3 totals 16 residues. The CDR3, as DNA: TGCGCCAGCAGCTTGGGAGGGGGCCCGACGACCAATGAGCAGTTCTTC. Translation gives CASSLGGGPTTNEQFF. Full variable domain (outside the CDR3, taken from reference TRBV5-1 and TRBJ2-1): KAGVTQTPRYLIKTRGQQVTLSCSPISGHRSVSWYQQTPGQGLQFLFEYFSETQRNKGNFPGRFSGRQFSNSRSEMNVSTLELGDSALYLCASSLGGGPTTNEQFFGPGTRLTVL.

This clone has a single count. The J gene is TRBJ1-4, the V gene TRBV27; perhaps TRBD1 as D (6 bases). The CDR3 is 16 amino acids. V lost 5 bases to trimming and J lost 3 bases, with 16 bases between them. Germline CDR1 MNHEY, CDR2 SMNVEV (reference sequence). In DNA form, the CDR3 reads TGTGCCAGCAGTCCCCAGACGGGACACCCTAATGAAAAACTGTTTTTT. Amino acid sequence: CASSPQTGHPNEKLFF.

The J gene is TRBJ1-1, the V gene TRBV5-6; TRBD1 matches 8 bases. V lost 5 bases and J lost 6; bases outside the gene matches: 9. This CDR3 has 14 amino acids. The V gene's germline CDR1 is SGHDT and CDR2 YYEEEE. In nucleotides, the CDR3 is TGTGCCAGCAGTCGAGGACAGGGCAGATCTGAAGCTTTCTTT. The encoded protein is CASSRGQGRSEAFF.

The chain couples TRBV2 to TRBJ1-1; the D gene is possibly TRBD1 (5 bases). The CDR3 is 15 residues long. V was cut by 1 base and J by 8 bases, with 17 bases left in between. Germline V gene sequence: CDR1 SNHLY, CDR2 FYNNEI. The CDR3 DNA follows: TGTGCCAGCAGTGAAGAGTTGGTTTGGACAACAGAAGCTTTCTTT. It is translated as CASSEELVWTTEAFF.

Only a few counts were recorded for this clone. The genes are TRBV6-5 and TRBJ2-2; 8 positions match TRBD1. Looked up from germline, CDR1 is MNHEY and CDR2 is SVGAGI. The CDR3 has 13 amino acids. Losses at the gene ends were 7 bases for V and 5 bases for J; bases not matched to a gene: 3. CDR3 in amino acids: CASTGQETGELFF. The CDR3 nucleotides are TGTGCCAGCACGGGACAGGAGACCGGGGAGCTGTTTTTT.

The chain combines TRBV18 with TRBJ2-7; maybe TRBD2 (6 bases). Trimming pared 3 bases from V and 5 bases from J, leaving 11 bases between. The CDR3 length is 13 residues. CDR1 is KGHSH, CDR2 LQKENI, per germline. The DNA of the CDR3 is TGTGCCAGCTCACCGACACAGCGGGACGAGCAGTACTTC. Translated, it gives CASSPTQRDEQYF.

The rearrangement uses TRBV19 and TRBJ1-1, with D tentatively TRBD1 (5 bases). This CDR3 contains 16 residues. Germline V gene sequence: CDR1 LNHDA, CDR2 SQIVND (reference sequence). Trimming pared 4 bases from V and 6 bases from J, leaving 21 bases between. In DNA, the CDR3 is TGTGCCAGTAGTACCGTTAGGAGGGGATCTGGGGCTGAAGCTTTCTTT. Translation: CASSTVRRGSGAEAFF.

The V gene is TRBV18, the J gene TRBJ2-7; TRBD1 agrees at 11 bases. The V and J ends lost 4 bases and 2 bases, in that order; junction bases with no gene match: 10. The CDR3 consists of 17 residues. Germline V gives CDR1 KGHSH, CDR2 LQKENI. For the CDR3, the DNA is TGTGCCAGCTCACGACTTGGGCCGGGACAGGGGGCCTACGAGCAGTACTTC. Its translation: CASSRLGPGQGAYEQYF.

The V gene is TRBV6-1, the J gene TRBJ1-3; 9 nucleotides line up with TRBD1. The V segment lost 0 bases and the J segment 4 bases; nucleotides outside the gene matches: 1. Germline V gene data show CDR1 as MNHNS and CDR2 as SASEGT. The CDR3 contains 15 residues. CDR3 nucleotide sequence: TGTGCCAGCAGTGAAGCAGGACAGGGGGGAAACACCATATATTTT. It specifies CASSEAGQGGNTIYF.